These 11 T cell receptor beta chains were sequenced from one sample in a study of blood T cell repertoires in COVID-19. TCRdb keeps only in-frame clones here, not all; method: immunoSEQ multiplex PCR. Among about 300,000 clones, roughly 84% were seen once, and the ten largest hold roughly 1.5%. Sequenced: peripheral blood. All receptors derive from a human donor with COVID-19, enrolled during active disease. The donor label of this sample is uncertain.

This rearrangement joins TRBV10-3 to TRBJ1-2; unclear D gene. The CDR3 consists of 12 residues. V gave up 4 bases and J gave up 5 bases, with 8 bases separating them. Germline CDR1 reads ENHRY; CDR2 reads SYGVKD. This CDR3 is CAISAGGYGYTF. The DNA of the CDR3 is TGTGCCATCAGTGCCGGTGGTTATGGCTACACCTTC.

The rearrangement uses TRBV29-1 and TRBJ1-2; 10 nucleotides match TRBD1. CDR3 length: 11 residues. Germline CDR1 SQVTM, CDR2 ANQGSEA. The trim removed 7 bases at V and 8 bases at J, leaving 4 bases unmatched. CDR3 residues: CSAGDRGGYTF. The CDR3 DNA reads TGCAGCGCAGGGGACAGGGGAGGCTACACCTTC.

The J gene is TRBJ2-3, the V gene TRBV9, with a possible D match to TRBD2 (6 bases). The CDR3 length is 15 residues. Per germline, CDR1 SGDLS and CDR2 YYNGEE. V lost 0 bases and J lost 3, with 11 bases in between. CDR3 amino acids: CASSVGPSATDTQYF. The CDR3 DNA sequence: TGTGCCAGCAGCGTAGGACCTAGCGCGACAGATACGCAGTATTTT.

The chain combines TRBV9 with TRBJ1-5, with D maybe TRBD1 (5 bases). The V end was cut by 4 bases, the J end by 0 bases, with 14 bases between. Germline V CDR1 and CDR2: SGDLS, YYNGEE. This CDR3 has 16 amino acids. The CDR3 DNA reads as TGTGCCAGCAGCCCAGAGGGCGGGGGTAGCAATCAGCCCCAGCATTTT. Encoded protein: CASSPEGGGSNQPQHF.

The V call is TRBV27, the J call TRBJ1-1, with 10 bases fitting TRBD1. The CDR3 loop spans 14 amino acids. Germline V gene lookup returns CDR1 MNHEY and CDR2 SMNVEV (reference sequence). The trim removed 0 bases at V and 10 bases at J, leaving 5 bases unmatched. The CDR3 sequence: CASSLSKGQGVAFF. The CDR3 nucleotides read TGTGCCAGCAGTTTATCGAAAGGACAGGGGGTAGCTTTCTTT.

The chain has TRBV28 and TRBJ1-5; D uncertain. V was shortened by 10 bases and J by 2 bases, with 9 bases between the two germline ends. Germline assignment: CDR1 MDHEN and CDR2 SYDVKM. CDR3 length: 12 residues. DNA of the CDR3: TGTGCCACCGCACGGGGCAATCAGCCCCAGCATTTT. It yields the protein CATARGNQPQHF.

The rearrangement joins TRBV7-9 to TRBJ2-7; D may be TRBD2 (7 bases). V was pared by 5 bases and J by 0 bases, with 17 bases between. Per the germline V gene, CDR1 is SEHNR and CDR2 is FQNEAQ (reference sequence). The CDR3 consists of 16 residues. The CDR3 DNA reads TGTGCCAGCAGCCTAAGGGGGGGACACCTCTCCTACGAGCAGTACTTC. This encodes CASSLRGGHLSYEQYF.

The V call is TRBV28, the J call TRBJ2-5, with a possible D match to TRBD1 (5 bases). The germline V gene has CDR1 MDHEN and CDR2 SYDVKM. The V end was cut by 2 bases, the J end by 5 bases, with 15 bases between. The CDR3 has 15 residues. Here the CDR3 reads CASSLRGGPGETQYF. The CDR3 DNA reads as TGTGCCAGCAGTTTAAGGGGCGGCCCCGGGGAGACCCAGTACTTC.

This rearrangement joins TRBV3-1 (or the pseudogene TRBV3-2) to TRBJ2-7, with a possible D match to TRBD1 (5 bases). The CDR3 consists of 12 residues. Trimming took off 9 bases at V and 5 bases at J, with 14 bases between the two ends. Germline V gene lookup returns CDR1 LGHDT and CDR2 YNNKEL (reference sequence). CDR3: CASSFRDHEQYF. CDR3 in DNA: TGTGCCAGTTCCTTCAGGGATCACGAGCAGTACTTC.

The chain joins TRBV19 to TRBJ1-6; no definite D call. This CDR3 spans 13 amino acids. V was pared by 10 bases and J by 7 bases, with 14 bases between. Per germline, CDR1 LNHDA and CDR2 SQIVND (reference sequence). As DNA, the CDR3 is TGTGCCACCCTTATTTCCCAGAATTCACCCCTCCACTTT. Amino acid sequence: CATLISQNSPLHF. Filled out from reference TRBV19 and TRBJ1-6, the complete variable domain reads DGGITQSPKYLFRKEGQNVTLSCEQNLNHDAMYWYRQDPGQGLRLIYYSQIVNDFQKGDIAEGYSVSREKKESFPLTVTSAQKNPTAFYLCATLISQNSPLHFGNGTRLTVT.

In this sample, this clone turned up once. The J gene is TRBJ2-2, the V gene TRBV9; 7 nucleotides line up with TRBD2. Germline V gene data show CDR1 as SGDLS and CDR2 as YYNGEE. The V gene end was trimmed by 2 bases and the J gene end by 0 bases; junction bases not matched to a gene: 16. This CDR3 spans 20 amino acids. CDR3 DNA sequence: TGTGCCAGCAGCGTCTCGGGGCGGGGGAACTGGATTACGAACACCGGGGAGCTGTTTTTT. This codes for CASSVSGRGNWITNTGELFF.